The rows below give T cell receptor beta chains drawn from one sample of a study of cytomegalovirus exposure and HLA in healthy donors. Profiling relied on immunoSEQ multiplex PCR, and the TCRdb table lists in-frame clones only, not all of them. Of about 140,000 clones detected, about 80% appear once; the ten largest clones hold 1.8%. The specimen was PBMCs. These receptors all come from a man aged 40-55 years in good health and CMV-seronegative. Each CDR3 is given with its conserved first and last residue. Fields, in order: V gene, D gene, clone size, J gene, CDR3 length, CDR3 DNA, CDR3 protein. The D gene is left open where the match is weak. A row's size may be missing; if present it is once, few, many or a size class.

TRBV5-1	NA	NA	TRBJ2-1	15	TGCGCCAGCAGCTCCGGGACACTGGGCCACAATGAGCAGTTCTTC	CASSSGTLGHNEQFF
TRBV11-2	TRBD1	NA	TRBJ1-6	15	TGTGCCAGCAGCTTAGCGGGACAGGGGGCCTCACCCCTCCACTTT	CASSLAGQGASPLHF
TRBV7-2	TRBD1	NA	TRBJ2-5	17	TGTGCCAGCCCGGGGACAGGGAGGGCCCAGGGGTGGGAGACCCAGTACTTC	CASPGTGRAQGWETQYF
TRBV28	NA	NA	TRBJ2-7	15	TGTGCCAGCAGTGGGGGCCGGCAGGCCCTCGGCGAGCAGTACTTC	CASSGGRQALGEQYF
TRBV7-2	TRBD2	NA	TRBJ2-7	17	TGTGCCAGCAGCTTAGCCCTGGGAGGGTACTCCTCCTACGAGCAGTACTTC	CASSLALGGYSSYEQYF
TRBV7-3	NA	NA	TRBJ2-4	13	TGTGCCAGCAGCTTGACTCTGGAAGACATTCAGTACTTC	CASSLTLEDIQYF
TRBV27	TRBD2	once	TRBJ2-7	14	TGTGCCAGCAGTTCCGGGACTAGCGGCTACGAGCAGTACTTC	CASSSGTSGYEQYF
TRBV19	TRBD1	few	TRBJ2-7	14	TGTGCCAGTAGCCCCGGGACAGTCAAATACGAGCAGTACTTC	CASSPGTVKYEQYF
TRBV13	NA	NA	TRBJ1-1	15	TGTGCCAGCAGCCCCGAGACAGGTGACCACACTGAAGCTTTCTTT	CASSPETGDHTEAFF
TRBV21-1	NA	NA	TRBJ2-1	15	TGTGCCAGCCTCCTTAGCGGGGTGGCCTACAATGAGCAGTTCTTC	CASLLSGVAYNEQFF
TRBV6-5	TRBD2	NA	TRBJ2-5	14	TGTGCCAGCAGTTACGGCGGGGAGGGGGAGACCCAGTACTTC	CASSYGGEGETQYF
TRBV9	TRBD1	few	TRBJ2-5	15	TGTGCCAGCAGCGCCAACAGGGGGCGCGGCGAGACCCAGTACTTC	CASSANRGRGETQYF
TRBV28	TRBD2	NA	TRBJ2-1	18	TGTGCCAGCAGTTCTACTAGCGGGGGGCCCGGGTCCTACAATGAGCAGTTCTTC	CASSSTSGGPGSYNEQFF
TRBV9	TRBD2	NA	TRBJ2-4	20	TGTGCCAGCAGCGTAGGCGGGACTAGCGGGGGGGCGTTTGGCAAAAACATTCAGTACTTC	CASSVGGTSGGAFGKNIQYF
TRBV7-9	TRBD1	few	TRBJ2-7	17	TGTTCCAGCAGCGACCGTTATGAGGGGCAGGGGGTCTACGAGCAGTACTTC	CSSSDRYEGQGVYEQYF
TRBV27	NA	NA	TRBJ1-5	15	TGTGCCAGCAGCTCACAGGGTTTTGTGGGTCAGCCCCAGCATTTT	CASSSQGFVGQPQHF
TRBV9	NA	NA	TRBJ2-3	14	TGTGCCAGCAGCGCAGGGACCCCCGGGGGTACGCAGTATTTT	CASSAGTPGGTQYF
TRBV5-4	TRBD2	NA	TRBJ2-5	15	TGTGCCAGCAGCTTTAGCGGGGGGGCGCGTGAGACCCAGTACTTC	CASSFSGGARETQYF
TRBV11-2	TRBD2	NA	TRBJ2-7	16	TGTGCCAGCAGCCTCGACTTAGCGGGAGGGCCCTACGAGCAGTACTTC	CASSLDLAGGPYEQYF
TRBV4-3	TRBD1	NA	TRBJ2-7	13	TGCGCCAGCAGCCAAGATGGGACAGGAGAGCAGTACTTC	CASSQDGTGEQYF
TRBV7-2	TRBD2	few	TRBJ2-1	16	TGTGCCAGCAGCTTATGGACTAGCGGGAGATACAATGAGCAGTTCTTC	CASSLWTSGRYNEQFF
TRBV7-2	TRBD2	NA	TRBJ2-5	14	TGTGCCAGCAGCTTGGGAGGGCGCGGAGAGACCCAGTACTTC	CASSLGGRGETQYF
TRBV4-1	NA	once	TRBJ1-3	15	TGCGCCAGCAGCCAAGACAGCTACATTGGAGACACCATATATTTT	CASSQDSYIGDTIYF
TRBV7-2	TRBD1	NA	TRBJ1-2	14	TGTGCCAGCAGCCCCAGGGGGCGAGGCTATGGCTACACCTTC	CASSPRGRGYGYTF